The 4 T cell receptor beta chains listed next were all sequenced from one sample in a study of cytomegalovirus exposure and HLA in healthy donors (dated by TCRdb to between 2016 and 2019). Receptor amplification or capture employed the immunoSEQ multiplex PCR assay. The multiplex PCR relied on a mix of 60 forward primers for TCR Vbeta segments and 13 reverse primers for TCR Jbeta segments. As stored in TCRdb, this immuneACCESS dataset retains in-frame rearrangements with V and J assigned. A fraction of the clones does not appear; measured against another copy, unresolved V genes explain less than half of the discrepancy, and the remainder lacks a known reason. The sample table contains 55,000 or so clones; only one count was recorded for approximately 82% of them. The ten largest clones capture 2.9% of the sample. Sequenced: PBMCs. The receptor source for this set is a man aged 50 to 60 in good health and CMV-seronegative.

This clone was recorded only once. The V call is TRBV5-4, the J call TRBJ2-1, with a possible D match to TRBD2 (6 bases). V was clipped by 0 bases and J by 0 bases, with 7 bases between them. CDR1 SGHNT and CDR2 YYREEE come from the germline V gene (reference sequence). The CDR3 contains 15 residues. In DNA, the CDR3 is TGTGCCAGCAGCTTGGTGGGGGGCTCCTACAATGAGCAGTTCTTC. Its protein product is CASSLVGGSYNEQFF.

The chain recombines TRBV5-1 with TRBJ2-1; D gene uncertain. This CDR3 region has 14 residues. CDR1 is SGHRS and CDR2 is YFSETQ in the germline V gene. Trimming cost V 5 bases and J 0 bases, with 9 bases left between them. CDR3 DNA sequence: TGCGCCAGCAGGCCACAAAGCTCCTACAATGAGCAGTTCTTC. Residues: CASRPQSSYNEQFF.

The chain employs TRBV27 and TRBJ2-7, with TRBD2 matching 7 bases. V lost 3 bases to trimming and J lost 2 bases; unmatched junction nucleotides: 4. The CDR3 spans 14 residues. In germline, CDR1 is MNHEY, CDR2 SMNVEV (reference sequence). This CDR3 reads CASSLGGPAYEQYF. CDR3 DNA sequence: TGTGCCAGCAGTTTGGGAGGGCCGGCCTACGAGCAGTACTTC.

The chain couples TRBV9 to TRBJ2-3; a weak D match, TRBD2 (6 bases). CDR1 is SGDLS, CDR2 YYNGEE, per germline. The ends were cut back, 4 bases at V and 0 bases at J, with 15 bases in the middle. The CDR3 spans 16 residues. The CDR3 reads CASSPRAGRSTDTQYF. The CDR3 DNA reads as TGTGCCAGCAGCCCACGAGCGGGCCGGAGCACAGATACGCAGTATTTT. Filled out from reference TRBV9 and TRBJ2-3, the complete variable domain reads DSGVTQTPKHLITATGQRVTLRCSPRSGDLSVYWYQQSLDQGLQFLIQYYNGEERAKGNILERFSAQQFPDLHSELNLSSLELGDSALYFCASSPRAGRSTDTQYFGPGTRLTVL.